Listed below are T cell receptor beta chains from one sample, sequenced in a study of cytomegalovirus exposure and HLA in healthy donors. Sequencing used immunoSEQ multiplex PCR; TCRdb keeps in-frame clones, though not all of them. Of about 120,000 clones listed, roughly four fifths were seen once; the top ten hold approximately 1.5%. Sequencing input: PBMCs. The origin of the receptors is a woman in her late teens or twenties in good health and CMV-seronegative. Each CDR3 is given with its conserved first and last residue. The D gene is left open where the match is weak. A clone size is listed for some rows: how often the clone was seen (once, few, many), or a class if it is expanded.

CDR3: CASSSPSGRGETQYF
DNA: TGTGCCAGCAGTTCCCCTAGCGGGAGGGGGGAGACCCAGTACTTC
size: .
D: TRBD2
V: TRBV6-6
J: TRBJ2-5

CDR3: CARSRRDSRLNTEAFF
DNA: TGTGCCAGAAGCCGGCGGGACAGCCGTCTGAACACTGAAGCTTTCTTT
size: few
D: TRBD1
V: TRBV5-3
J: TRBJ1-1

CDR3: CASRGPSRTEAFF
DNA: TGCGCCAGCAGAGGCCCCTCGAGGACTGAAGCTTTCTTT
size: .
D: .
V: TRBV4-3
J: TRBJ1-1

CDR3: CAISEPGQVNQPQHF
DNA: TGTGCCATCAGTGAGCCGGGACAGGTAAATCAGCCCCAGCATTTT
size: once
D: TRBD1
V: TRBV10-3
J: TRBJ1-5

CDR3: CASSGQGRETQYF
DNA: TGTGCCAGTAGTGGGCAGGGAAGGGAGACCCAGTACTTC
size: few
D: .
V: TRBV19
J: TRBJ2-5

CDR3: CASSLTGITYGYTF
DNA: TGTGCCAGCAGTTTAACGGGAATTACCTATGGCTACACCTTC
size: .
D: .
V: TRBV27
J: TRBJ1-2

CDR3: CASSPRGAGGNQPQHF
DNA: TGTGCCAGCAGTCCTCGGGGTGCGGGAGGCAATCAGCCCCAGCATTTT
size: .
D: .
V: TRBV28
J: TRBJ1-5

CDR3: CASRREANTGELFF
DNA: TGTGCCAGCAGGCGGGAGGCGAACACCGGGGAGCTGTTTTTT
size: .
D: TRBD2
V: TRBV2
J: TRBJ2-2

CDR3: CASSYHRTSGTDTQYF
DNA: TGTGCCAGCAGCTACCACAGGACTAGCGGCACAGATACGCAGTATTTT
size: few
D: TRBD2
V: TRBV7-2
J: TRBJ2-3

CDR3: CASSRKASGGPGELFF
DNA: TGTGCCAGCAGCAGAAAAGCTAGCGGGGGGCCCGGGGAGCTGTTTTTT
size: .
D: TRBD2
V: TRBV7-9
J: TRBJ2-2

CDR3: CAWSPPGTGERTIYF
DNA: TGTGCCTGGAGTCCACCCGGGACAGGAGAAAGAACCATATATTTT
size: .
D: TRBD1
V: TRBV30
J: TRBJ1-3

CDR3: CASSQSGGQNNEQFF
DNA: TGTGCCAGCAGCCAATCCGGTGGGCAAAACAATGAGCAGTTCTTC
size: .
D: .
V: TRBV11-1
J: TRBJ2-1

CDR3: CASSGGQNNSPLHF
DNA: TGTGCCAGCAGTGGGGGACAGAATAATTCACCCCTCCACTTT
size: .
D: TRBD1
V: TRBV6-5
J: TRBJ1-6

CDR3: CASSSTFKEETQYF
DNA: TGTGCCAGCAGCTCGACTTTTAAAGAGGAGACCCAGTACTTC
size: .
D: .
V: TRBV7-9
J: TRBJ2-5

CDR3: CASETGQWKNQPQHF
DNA: TGTGCCAGTGAGACGGGACAGTGGAAAAATCAGCCCCAGCATTTT
size: .
D: TRBD1
V: TRBV19
J: TRBJ1-5

CDR3: CASSLSGQGSGYTF
DNA: TGCGCCAGCAGCTTATCGGGACAGGGAAGCGGCTACACCTTC
size: .
D: TRBD1
V: TRBV5-1
J: TRBJ1-2

CDR3: CASSQEVQGSEQYF
DNA: TGCGCCAGCAGCCAAGAGGTCCAGGGTTCCGAGCAGTACTTC
size: .
D: .
V: TRBV4-3
J: TRBJ2-7

CDR3: CATEAGPYNEQFF
DNA: TGTGCCACCGAAGCGGGGCCCTACAATGAGCAGTTCTTC
size: .
D: TRBD2
V: TRBV9
J: TRBJ2-1

CDR3: CASSGSTSRNSPLHF
DNA: TGTGCCAGCAGCGGGAGTACTTCAAGGAATTCACCCCTCCACTTT
size: .
D: .
V: TRBV9
J: TRBJ1-6

CDR3: CASSYESSYEQYF
DNA: TGTGCCAGCAGTTACGAGAGCTCCTACGAGCAGTACTTC
size: once
D: .
V: TRBV6-5
J: TRBJ2-7

CDR3: CASSPRDSKNEKLFF
DNA: TGTGCCAGCAGCCCGCGGGACAGTAAAAATGAAAAACTGTTTTTT
size: few
D: TRBD1
V: TRBV9
J: TRBJ1-4

CDR3: CASSLSRQDSPLHF
DNA: TGTGCCAGCAGTCTGTCCAGGCAGGATTCACCCCTCCACTTT
size: .
D: .
V: TRBV6-6
J: TRBJ1-6

CDR3: CAISESGFTEAFF
DNA: TGTGCCATCAGTGAGTCCGGTTTCACTGAAGCTTTCTTT
size: .
D: .
V: TRBV10-3
J: TRBJ1-1